The 20 T cell receptor beta chains in this list originate from one sample, sequenced in a study of blood T cells in healthy people across ages. The second PCR ran about 6 to 11 cycles with a sample-barcoded 5' primer and J-beta primers. Each CDR3 protein gets one entry after TCRdb re-called the 5' RACE reads with MiXCR. The sample consists of 700,000 or so distinct CDR3 sequences, roughly 20% of them appearing once. Sequences were obtained from blood. The receptors were gathered from a man in his 70s in good health.

This chain connects TRBV5-5 to TRBJ1-2, with 7 bases matching TRBD1. From germline, CDR1 is SGHKS and CDR2 YYEKEE (reference sequence). The CDR3 sequence is 15 residues long. V lost 0 bases and J lost 4; bases outside the gene matches: 6. The DNA of the CDR3 is TGTGCCAGCAGCTTGGGCGACAGGGTGGGCTATGGCTACACCTTC. Residues: CASSLGDRVGYGYTF.

This clonotype was observed many times. The genes are TRBV30 and TRBJ1-4; D is unclear. Germline lookup yields CDR1 GTSNPN and CDR2 SVGIG (reference sequence). This CDR3 is built from 11 residues. V lost 8 bases and J lost 11, with 15 bases in between. CDR3 region: CAGRGMMKLFF. The CDR3 nucleotides are TGTGCCGGCCGAGGGATGATGAAACTGTTTTTT.

There are a few counts of this clonotype. The CDR3 here is CASTVNTGELFF. The CDR3 DNA is TGTGCCAGCACGGTGAACACCGGGGAGCTGTTTTTT. V is TRBV2 and J is TRBJ2-2; no clear D gene. From germline, CDR1 is SNHLY and CDR2 FYNNEI. Trimming cost V 7 bases and J 1 base, with 4 bases left between them. The CDR3 totals 12 residues.

There are a few counts of this clonotype. This chain connects TRBV20-1 to TRBJ2-4; TRBD2 matches 14 bases. The CDR3 extends over 16 amino acids. Germline V gives CDR1 DFQATT, CDR2 SNEGSKA (reference sequence). V shed 6 bases, J shed 0 bases, and the junction held 4 bases outside the gene matches. The CDR3 DNA is TGCAGTGCCCCCGGACTAGCGGGGGGAGCCAAAAACATTCAGTACTTC. This translates into CSAPGLAGGAKNIQYF.

This chain joins TRBV15 and TRBJ2-5; 11 nucleotides agree with TRBD2. Germline lookup yields CDR1 LNHNV and CDR2 YYDKDF (reference sequence). Trimming removed 4 bases from V and 2 bases from J; junction bases left unmatched: 3. The CDR3 contains 15 residues. The DNA of the CDR3 is TGTGCCACCAGCAACAGACTAGCGGGACAAGAGACCCAGTACTTC. Translating it yields CATSNRLAGQETQYF.

This chain connects TRBV4-2 to TRBJ2-3; 9 nucleotides line up with TRBD2. Germline CDR1 LGHNA, CDR2 YNFKEQ. This CDR3 is built from 17 residues. After removal of 3 bases from V and 0 bases from J, the junction contained 7 bases not matched to a gene. For the CDR3, the DNA is TGTGCCAGCAGCCACCCCTTAGCGGGGGTTAGCACAGATACGCAGTATTTT. Protein sequence: CASSHPLAGVSTDTQYF.

This clonotype was picked up a small number of times. CDR3: CASMTASGYNEQFF. Written as DNA, the CDR3 is TGTGCCAGCATGACGGCATCGGGATACAATGAGCAGTTCTTC. The chain has TRBV6-2 or TRBV6-3 and TRBJ2-1; a weak D match, TRBD2 (5 bases). V was trimmed by 7 bases and J by 4 bases, leaving 14 bases between them. Germline CDR1 is MNHEY and CDR2 is SVGEGT. The CDR3 runs 14 residues.

This clonotype showed up just a few times. CDR3 DNA sequence: TGTGCCAGTAGTATCTCCGTCGCAGCAAACGAGCAGTACGTC. Its translation is CASSISVAANEQYV. The genes are TRBV19 and TRBJ2-7; D remains unclear. Germline CDR1 LNHDA, CDR2 SQIVND (reference sequence). There are 14 residues in the CDR3. Trimming removed 3 bases from V and 5 bases from J, with 14 bases in between.

This clonotype occurred a few times. Here the CDR3 DNA reads TGCAGTGCTAGAAAGGCGGGAGGGCGTGGAGATACGCAGTATTTT. It translates to CSARKAGGRGDTQYF. The chain combines TRBV20-1 with TRBJ2-3; 9 nucleotides agree with TRBD2. Trimming removed 2 bases from V and 5 bases from J; junction bases left unmatched: 8. CDR3 length: 15 residues. Germline CDR1 and CDR2: DFQATT and SNEGSKA (reference sequence).

This clonotype was observed a handful of times. Just one base apart from a much larger clone, this may be a read error. The J gene is TRBJ1-2, the V gene TRBV29-1; D remains unclear. The CDR3 extends over 14 amino acids. Germline loops: CDR1 SQVTM, CDR2 ANQGSEA. CDR3 amino acids: CSAEGGFPNYGHTF. CDR3 in DNA: TGCAGCGCCGAGGGCGGATTTCCTAACTATGGCCACACCTTC.

The chain joins TRBV29-1 to TRBJ2-1, with 9 positions matching TRBD1. Germline trimming cut 6 bases from V and 8 bases from J; bases unmatched to any gene: 8. In germline, CDR1 is SQVTM, CDR2 ANQGSEA. CDR3 length: 13 amino acids. DNA for the CDR3: TGCAGCGTCCGCGGGACAGGGTCACATGAGCAGTTCTTC. This sequence encodes CSVRGTGSHEQFF.

V and J are TRBV15 and TRBJ1-5; TRBD1 might be the D (5 bases). Trimming removed 5 bases at V and 6 bases at J, with 17 bases between. The length of the CDR3 is 15 residues. CDR1 LNHNV and CDR2 YYDKDF come from the germline V gene (reference sequence). The CDR3 nucleotides read TGTGCCACCAGCCCACCCCGGGGGTTACTTCAGCCCCAGCATTTT. Translating it yields CATSPPRGLLQPQHF.

This chain links TRBV7-2 with TRBJ2-5; a weak D match, TRBD1 (6 bases). Trimming took 4 bases from V and 5 from J, leaving 14 bases between them. This CDR3 spans 14 amino acids. CDR1 and CDR2 from the germline V gene are SGHTA and FQGNSA. The CDR3 DNA sequence: TGTGCCAGCAGCTGGGACAAGGCCCCCGAGACCCAGTACTTC. This gives the protein CASSWDKAPETQYF.

The chain uses TRBV20-1 and TRBJ1-1; possibly TRBD1 for D (6 bases). Per germline, CDR1 DFQATT and CDR2 SNEGSKA (reference sequence). This CDR3 contains 13 residues. The CDR3 sequence: CSASRGAVTEAFF. CDR3 nucleotide sequence: TGCTCCGCTAGTCGGGGGGCGGTCACTGAAGCTTTCTTT.

This rearrangement joins TRBV6-6 to TRBJ1-2; TRBD1 aligns across 9 bases. The CDR3 sequence is 13 residues long. Trimming removed 6 bases from V and 8 bases from J; junction bases left unmatched: 7. Germline loops: CDR1 MNHNY, CDR2 SVGAGI (reference sequence). CDR3 residues: CASRPGTGHGYTF. The CDR3 coding sequence is TGTGCCAGCAGGCCCGGGACAGGGCACGGCTACACCTTC.

The chain carries TRBV5-1 and TRBJ1-2; 7 positions agree with TRBD1. The V segment lost 4 bases and the J segment 2 bases; nucleotides outside the gene matches: 5. The V gene's germline CDR1 is SGHRS and CDR2 YFSETQ. The CDR3 is made up of 14 amino acids. The CDR3 nucleotides are TGCGCCAGCAGCCCGGACAGGAACAACTATGGCTACACCTTC. Its translation is CASSPDRNNYGYTF.

This clonotype was found a few times. The chain uses TRBV5-1 and TRBJ2-5, with 8 bases lining up with TRBD2. J lost 4 bases, V lost 4 bases, and 9 bases had no gene match. The CDR3 totals 15 residues. Germline V gives CDR1 SGHRS, CDR2 YFSETQ. DNA for the CDR3: TGCGCCAGCAGCACAGGACTAGCCGAAACAGAGACCCAGTACTTC. Translating it yields CASSTGLAETETQYF.

In its sample, this clonotype was seen a few times. The chain employs TRBV7-8 and TRBJ1-2; D is perhaps TRBD1 (5 bases). V lost 1 base and J 5 bases, leaving 17 bases between the germline ends. The germline gives CDR1 SGHVS, CDR2 FQNEAQ. The CDR3 is 16 amino acids. The CDR3 DNA is TGTGCCAGCAGCTTAGGGTCAGGGTCAACGATATATGGCTACACCTTC. Translated, it gives CASSLGSGSTIYGYTF.

This chain connects TRBV5-8 to TRBJ2-5; tentatively, D is TRBD2 (6 bases). The V end lost 0 bases, the J end lost 1 base, and 10 bases lay between the germline ends. The V gene's germline CDR1 is SGHTS and CDR2 YDEGEE. CDR3 length equals 15 residues. CDR3 nucleotides: TGTGCCAGCAGCTTGGGGGACTGGAGCCAAGAGACCCAGTACTTC. It codes for CASSLGDWSQETQYF.

This clonotype has more than one count but fewer than ten. The rearrangement links TRBV24-1 to TRBJ2-1; 11 nucleotides align to TRBD2. CDR1 KGHDR and CDR2 SFDVKD come from the germline V gene. The CDR3 has 19 amino acids. J was trimmed by 2 bases and V by 3 bases; bases with no gene match: 11. In nucleotides, the CDR3 is TGTGCCACCAGTGATCCCTCCGGGACTAGCGGCAGCCCCTACAATGAGCAGTTCTTC. Amino acid sequence: CATSDPSGTSGSPYNEQFF.